This is a list of T cell receptor beta chains from one sample in a study of patients and donors after allogeneic stem cell transplantation. Via MiXCR, TCRdb re-called the RT-PCR reads, giving one row per CDR3 protein. Seen here are approximately 170,000 distinct CDR3 sequences, approximately 25% observed once, and the top ten hold about 24%. What was sequenced was blood, either unsorted or a sorted T cell fraction (not recorded which). The receptors were gathered from a human donor who was either an allogeneic HSCT recipient or a stem cell or donor lymphocyte infusion donor (not recorded which). It is not recorded whose cells these are; they may come from a transplant donor. Each CDR3 is given with its conserved first and last residue. A D gene is named only where the DNA matches it firmly. Expanded clones get a size class; other rows say once, few or many, or leave the size out.

d_call j_call clone_size cdr3_length v_call cdr3_nt cdr3_aa
NA TRBJ2-7 few 13 TRBV24-1 TGTGCCACCAGTTTGGCTGGCTCCTACGAGCAGTACTTC CATSLAGSYEQYF
NA TRBJ1-1 NA 15 TRBV19 TGTGCCAGTAGTATGTCCCGCTCAGGTAGATATGAAGCTTTCTTT CASSMSRSGRYEAFF
NA TRBJ2-2 NA 14 TRBV7-9 TGTGCCAGCAGCTTAGACAGTCCCACCGGGGAGCTGTTTTTT CASSLDSPTGELFF
TRBD2 TRBJ2-3 NA 15 TRBV10-3 TGTGCCATCAGTGAATCAGCGGGAGTGACAGATACGCAGTATTTT CAISESAGVTDTQYF
NA TRBJ2-5 NA 13 TRBV12-3/TRBV12-4 TGTGCCAGCAGTTTAGACTACAAAGAGACCCAGTACTTC CASSLDYKETQYF
NA TRBJ2-5 NA 13 TRBV29-1 TGCAGCGTTGTCTGGGCAGGGCACCAGACCCAGTACTTC CSVVWAGHQTQYF
TRBD1 TRBJ1-1 many 14 TRBV7-9 TGTGCCAGCAGCTTAGCACAGGGGCACACTGAAGCTTTCTTT CASSLAQGHTEAFF
TRBD2 TRBJ2-7 few 16 TRBV9 TGTGCCAGCAGCGAAGGATCCGCGGGAGGGCCCTACGAGCAGTACTTC CASSEGSAGGPYEQYF
NA TRBJ1-2 many 12 TRBV3-1 TGTGCCAGCAGCCAGGGAAACTATGGCTACACCTTC CASSQGNYGYTF
NA TRBJ1-1 few 14 TRBV9 TGTGCCAGCAGCGTAGGTAACAGGGACGCTGAAGCTTTCTTT CASSVGNRDAEAFF
NA TRBJ2-7 NA 12 TRBV10-3 TGTGCCATCAGCTCTGACTCCTACGAGCAGTACTTC CAISSDSYEQYF
TRBD1 TRBJ1-4 few 16 TRBV27 TGTGCCAGCAAGACTTTTATAGGGACAGGATATGAAAAACTGTTTTTT CASKTFIGTGYEKLFF
NA TRBJ1-3 NA 18 TRBV12-3/TRBV12-4 TGTGCCAGCAGTTCCCCAAATCAGGGGTTGTTCTCTGGAAACACCATATATTTT CASSSPNQGLFSGNTIYF
TRBD1 TRBJ1-5 few 18 TRBV7-9 TGTGCCAGCAGCCCAGCCTCGAGGGACAGGGGCATTAATCAGCCCCAGCATTTT CASSPASRDRGINQPQHF
NA TRBJ2-5 NA 12 TRBV29-1 TGCAGCGTTCCCAGCAGGGAGGAGACCCAGTACTTC CSVPSREETQYF
TRBD2 TRBJ2-1 NA 13 TRBV6-5 TGTGCCAGCGGTCGCGGGGGGGCCGATGAGCAGTTCTTC CASGRGGADEQFF
TRBD1 TRBJ1-2 few 16 TRBV7-9 TGTGCCAGCAGCTTAAGACCGGGACAGGGGGCCTATGGCTACACCTTC CASSLRPGQGAYGYTF
TRBD1 TRBJ1-2 many 15 TRBV3-1 TGTGCCAGCAGCCAAGAAGGGACAGGGCTTGTTGGCTACACCTTC CASSQEGTGLVGYTF
TRBD1 TRBJ1-6 many 15 TRBV5-1 TGCGCCAGCAGCACAGGAACAGGGGCGAATTCACCCCTCCACTTT CASSTGTGANSPLHF
NA TRBJ1-2 few 12 TRBV10-3 TGTGCCATCTCGGGACCAAACTATGGCTACACCTTC CAISGPNYGYTF
NA TRBJ1-2 NA 12 TRBV15 TGTGCCACCAGCAGCGACGGCTATGGCTACACCTTC CATSSDGYGYTF
TRBD1 TRBJ1-2 NA 14 TRBV15 TGTGCCACCAGCAGACCTTCAGGGGGATATGGCTACACCTTC CATSRPSGGYGYTF
NA TRBJ1-5 NA 15 TRBV3-1 TGTGCCAGCAGCCAAGATAGAACGATTAATCAGCCCCAGCATTTT CASSQDRTINQPQHF
TRBD1 TRBJ1-2 many 14 TRBV5-1 TGCGCCAGCAGCTTCCGACAGGGGGCAAAGGGCTACACCTTC CASSFRQGAKGYTF
NA TRBJ1-6 few 19 TRBV4-1 TGCGCCAGCAGCCCCCGGAATAAGGGAGGCAGCTCCTATAATTCACCCCTCCACTTT CASSPRNKGGSSYNSPLHF
NA TRBJ2-3 NA 15 TRBV6-6 TGTGCCAGCAGTTACTGGGGAACTAGCACAGATACGCAGTATTTT CASSYWGTSTDTQYF
NA TRBJ2-7 NA 14 TRBV20-1 TGCAGTGCTAGAGAAGGCCGAGGGCCCTACGAGCAGTACTTC CSAREGRGPYEQYF
NA TRBJ1-5 NA 11 TRBV19 TGTGCCAGTAGTGCCGGTCAGCCCCAGCATTTT CASSAGQPQHF
NA TRBJ1-5 few 14 TRBV21-1 TGTGCCAGACATATGGACGAGTCCGCGCAGCCCCAGCATTTT CARHMDESAQPQHF
NA TRBJ2-1 NA 15 TRBV5-4 TGTGCCAGCAGGGACCGACAGAGCTCCTACAATGAGCAGTTCTTC CASRDRQSSYNEQFF
NA TRBJ2-1 few 15 TRBV12-3/TRBV12-4 TGTGCCAGCACCGGTGGGGCGAGCTCCTACAATGAGCAGTTCTTC CASTGGASSYNEQFF
NA TRBJ2-7 few 17 TRBV12-3/TRBV12-4 TGTGCCAGCAGCTTGGGGGTTGCAAGGTCCCCCTCCTACGAGCAGTACTTC CASSLGVARSPSYEQYF
TRBD2 TRBJ2-4 NA 13 TRBV27 TGTGCCAGCAGTTTAAGCGGGAGGAACATTCAGTACTTC CASSLSGRNIQYF
NA TRBJ2-2 NA 17 TRBV5-1 TGCGCCAGCAGCTTCCGTCTGGGGGGAGAGAACACCGGGGAGCTGTTTTTT CASSFRLGGENTGELFF
TRBD1 TRBJ2-3 few 14 TRBV29-1 TGCAGCGTTCGGGACAGTGCTAGCACAGATACGCAGTATTTT CSVRDSASTDTQYF
NA TRBJ1-4 few 15 TRBV5-5 TGTGCCAGCAGCTTCCTGCAGGGTCGGAATGAAAAACTGTTTTTT CASSFLQGRNEKLFF
NA TRBJ2-1 NA 13 TRBV7-3 TGTGCCAGCAGCTTGGGCCATCACCATGAGCAGTTCTTC CASSLGHHHEQFF
NA TRBJ1-6 NA 15 TRBV15 TGTGCCACCAGCACCACTTATGACGGGCTTCCACCCCTCCACTTT CATSTTYDGLPPLHF
NA TRBJ1-1 many 15 TRBV20-1 TGCAGTGCTAGCCCGGGCCCTAAACGGACCACTGAAGCTTTCTTT CSASPGPKRTTEAFF
NA TRBJ1-1 many 11 TRBV6-6 TGTGCCAGCACACTGAACACTGAAGCTTTCTTT CASTLNTEAFF
NA TRBJ2-7 many 16 TRBV7-9 TGTGCCAGCAGCATCCCGACCGTGGACGTACAATACGAGCAGTACTTC CASSIPTVDVQYEQYF
NA TRBJ2-3 NA 12 TRBV12-3/TRBV12-4 TGTGCCAGCAGCCGAAGCACAGATACGCAGTATTTT CASSRSTDTQYF
NA TRBJ1-1 few 15 TRBV12-5 TGTGCTAGTGGTTTGGATCTAGCCGGGTGGACTGAAGCTTTCTTT CASGLDLAGWTEAFF
NA TRBJ2-4 few 19 TRBV20-1 TGCAGTGCTTTTTTTCCTTGGGGGCGAAATGATCTAGCCAAAAACATTCAGTACTTC CSAFFPWGRNDLAKNIQYF
NA TRBJ2-7 NA 14 TRBV29-1 TGCAGCGTTGAAGATCCGTTCGGGGCCTACGAGCAGTACTTC CSVEDPFGAYEQYF
TRBD1 TRBJ2-7 few 17 TRBV4-2 TGTGCCAGCAGCCAAGCGTATTGGGGACAGGGGGCTTACGAGCAGTACTTC CASSQAYWGQGAYEQYF
NA TRBJ1-6 many 16 TRBV5-1 TGCGCCAGCAGCTTGGGGGCAGCTCAGAATAATTCACCCCTCCACTTT CASSLGAAQNNSPLHF
NA TRBJ2-3 NA 16 TRBV15 TGTGCCACCAGCACGTTCGGGTCATCTAGCACAGATACGCAGTATTTT CATSTFGSSSTDTQYF
NA TRBJ1-3 NA 17 TRBV5-1 TGCGCCAGCAGCTTGAGGCAGGGTTGGCAAAAGGCGGACACCATATATTTT CASSLRQGWQKADTIYF
NA TRBJ1-2 NA 15 TRBV27 TGTGCCAGCAGTGGACGAGGCGGTCTCGACTATGGCTACACCTTC CASSGRGGLDYGYTF
NA TRBJ2-1 few 13 TRBV6-1 TGTGCCAGCAAGGAGGGGGCTCACAATGAGCAGTTCTTC CASKEGAHNEQFF
NA TRBJ1-2 NA 13 TRBV3-1 TGTGCCAGCAGCCAGGAAGGGAACTATGGCTACACCTTC CASSQEGNYGYTF
NA TRBJ1-1 NA 15 TRBV6-1 TGTGCCAGCAGTGAATTTCTGGGCGAAGGGCAGAGAGCTTTCTTT CASSEFLGEGQRAFF
NA TRBJ2-3 few 15 TRBV4-1 TGCGCCAGCAGCCAACCGGGACTCAGCACAGATACGCAGTATTTT CASSQPGLSTDTQYF